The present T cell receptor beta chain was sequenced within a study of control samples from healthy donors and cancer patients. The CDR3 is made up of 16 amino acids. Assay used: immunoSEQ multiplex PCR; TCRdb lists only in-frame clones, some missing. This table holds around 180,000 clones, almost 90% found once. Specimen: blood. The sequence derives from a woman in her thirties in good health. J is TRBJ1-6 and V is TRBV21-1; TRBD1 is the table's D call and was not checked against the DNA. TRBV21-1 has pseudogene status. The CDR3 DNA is TGTGCCAGCGGCAGGAACAGGGGGCGTACGCGATCACCCCTCCACTTT. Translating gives CASGRNRGRTRSPLHF.